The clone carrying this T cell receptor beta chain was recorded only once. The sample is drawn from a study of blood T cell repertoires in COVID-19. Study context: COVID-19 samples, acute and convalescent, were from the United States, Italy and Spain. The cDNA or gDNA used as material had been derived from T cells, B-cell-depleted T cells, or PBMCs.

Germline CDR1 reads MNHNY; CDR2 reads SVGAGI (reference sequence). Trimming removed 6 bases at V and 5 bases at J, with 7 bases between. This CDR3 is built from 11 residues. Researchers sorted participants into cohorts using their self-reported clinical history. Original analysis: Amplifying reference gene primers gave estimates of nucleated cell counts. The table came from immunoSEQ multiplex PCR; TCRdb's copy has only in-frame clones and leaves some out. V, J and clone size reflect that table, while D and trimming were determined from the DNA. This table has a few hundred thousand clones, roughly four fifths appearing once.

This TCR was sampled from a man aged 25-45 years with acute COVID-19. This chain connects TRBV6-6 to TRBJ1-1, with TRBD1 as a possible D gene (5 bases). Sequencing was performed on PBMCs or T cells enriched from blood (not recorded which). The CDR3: CASSRVTEAFF. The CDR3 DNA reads TGTGCCAGCAGCAGGGTTACTGAAGCTTTCTTT.